The 5 T cell receptor beta chains reported below all come from one sample, sequenced in a study of CD8 T cells in ankylosing spondylitis. MiXCR, run by TCRdb on the 5' RACE reads, gives a single entry per CDR3 protein. The sample carries 200,000 to 300,000 distinct CDR3 sequences, around 7.8% recorded once. Sequencing was performed on blood, either unsorted or a sorted T cell fraction (not recorded which). The receptors were gathered from a male donor with ankylosing spondylitis or in good health (not recorded which).

With respect to this clonotype: At one of its ends the junction is not consistent with the germline gene, which may arise from a read error. J is TRBJ2-2 and V is TRBV10-3, with TRBD2 matching over 9 bases. Germline V gene data show CDR1 as ENHRY and CDR2 as SYGVKD. The CDR3 is made up of 13 amino acids. The CDR3 nucleotides are TGTCCCATCTACCGCGGGGGGGCCGGGGAGCTGTTTTTT. Protein: CPIYRGGAGELFF.

This clonotype was observed many times. CDR3 nucleotides: TGTGCCAGCAGTTTAGCCGGGAGGGCCACTGAAGCTTTCTTT. Its translation is CASSLAGRATEAFF. The chain carries TRBV12-3 or TRBV12-4 and TRBJ1-1, with D uncertain. Trimming left V 0 bases short and J 4 bases short, with 9 bases between. CDR3 length: 14 amino acids.

DNA for the CDR3: TGTGCCAGCAGCCAAGATCTTAGTTGGCTAGCTCAAGAGACCCAGTACTTC. This gives the protein CASSQDLSWLAQETQYF. The V and J genes are TRBV4-2 and TRBJ2-5, with a weak D call TRBD2 (5 bases). V was shortened by 0 bases and J by 2 bases, with 16 bases between the two germline ends. This CDR3 is built from 17 residues. The V gene's germline CDR1 is LGHNA and CDR2 YNFKEQ.

With regard to this clonotype: A read error may be the cause here, since a much bigger clone is one base away. The genes are TRBV4-3 and TRBJ2-2; D is possibly TRBD1 (6 bases). CDR1 is LGHNA and CDR2 is YSLEER in the germline V gene. The CDR3 covers 16 residues. The CDR3 here is CTSSQGPQGSAGELFF. CDR3 in DNA: TGCACCAGCAGCCAAGGACCACAGGGATCTGCCGGGGAGCTGTTTTTT.

This clonotype has just a few counts. The chain is built from TRBV14 and TRBJ2-1; D unclear. The CDR3 length is 15 residues. CDR1 and CDR2 from the germline V gene are SGHDN and FVKESK. V was trimmed by 4 bases and J by 8 bases, leaving 18 bases between them. Written as DNA, the CDR3 is TGTGCCAGCAGCCGGGTCGGGCTAGGTCTCGATGAGCAGTTCTTC. This gives the protein CASSRVGLGLDEQFF.